The source of this T cell receptor beta chain is a study of T cell responses to AZD1222 COVID-19 vaccine. TCRdb keeps only in-frame clones here, not all; method: immunoSEQ multiplex PCR. Of about 99,000 clones listed, approximately 91% are singletons. V was pared by 4 bases and J by 4 bases, with 14 bases between. The CDR3 has 15 residues. The germline V gene encodes CDR1 SGDLS and CDR2 YYNGEE. In the case of this clone: Antigen unknown.

Whole-study findings and limits: Researchers took repertoire samples only after the peak T cell response had come. A mostly white British donor set with more females was recruited, and clonal diversity was possibly underestimated.

The chain is built from TRBV9 and TRBJ2-2, with TRBD2 as a possible D gene (5 bases). The specimen comprised peripheral blood, sampled on day 0 of AZD1222 vaccination. The receptor was derived from an adult in good health. In DNA form, the CDR3 reads TGTGCCAGCAGCCCACACCAGGAGGTCACCGGGGAGCTGTTTTTT. Protein sequence: CASSPHQEVTGELFF.